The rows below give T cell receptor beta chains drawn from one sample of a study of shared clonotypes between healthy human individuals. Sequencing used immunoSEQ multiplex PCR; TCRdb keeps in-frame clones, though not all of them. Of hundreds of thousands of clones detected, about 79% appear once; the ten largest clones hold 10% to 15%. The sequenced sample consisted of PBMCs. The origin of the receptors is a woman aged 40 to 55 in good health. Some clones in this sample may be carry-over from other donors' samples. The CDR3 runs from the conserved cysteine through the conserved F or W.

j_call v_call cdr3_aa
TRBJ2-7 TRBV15 CATSRQTLADEQYF
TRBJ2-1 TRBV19 CATGTGGNEQFF
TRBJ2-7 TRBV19 CASSRGQGAFEQYF
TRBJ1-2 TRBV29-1 CSGRDTNYGYTF
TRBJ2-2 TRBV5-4 CASSRNQGVNTGELFF
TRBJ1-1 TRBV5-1 CASSWGQMNTEAFF
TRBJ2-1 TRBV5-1 CASSLDGHIYNEQFF
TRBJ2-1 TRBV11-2 CASSFGLDNEQFF
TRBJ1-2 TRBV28 CASSLGTGGAVGGYTF
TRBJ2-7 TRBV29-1 CSVATGAPYEQYF
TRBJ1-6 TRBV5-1 CASSPGHGLSPLHF
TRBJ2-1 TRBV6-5 CASSYWPHDGGDEQFF
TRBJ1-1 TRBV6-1 CASRRQEAFF
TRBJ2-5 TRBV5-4 CASSLGAGGKETQYF
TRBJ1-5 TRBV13 CASSSPTRQPQHF
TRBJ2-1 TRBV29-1 CSFGGGRWDEQFF
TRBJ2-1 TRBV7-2 CAAAPSPGYNEQFF
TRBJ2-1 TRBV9 CASSASGRGNEQFF
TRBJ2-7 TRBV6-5 CASRMGREASYEQYF
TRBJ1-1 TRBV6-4 CASSRDPNTEAFF
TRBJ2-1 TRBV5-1 CASSPGAGVADNEQFF
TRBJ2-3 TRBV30 CAWSGGNTDTQYF
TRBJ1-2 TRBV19 CASSMGDRRGYTF
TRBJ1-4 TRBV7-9 CASSLVGQGDEKLFF